The 8 T cell receptor beta chains given below trace back to one sample, sequenced in a study of blood T cell repertoires in COVID-19 (dated by TCRdb to about 2020). Libraries were constructed by the immunoSEQ multiplex PCR assay. Drawn from immuneACCESS, this table holds only the in-frame rearrangements with V and J called that TCRdb kept. Clones are partly lost; checked studies trace under half to an unresolved V gene and leave the rest unexplained. Present in this sample are 100,000 or so clones, roughly nine tenths of which were seen just once. Of the sample, approximately 7.3% falls within the top ten clones. Sequencing was performed on peripheral blood. The receptors derive from a man between 25 and 39 years old in a cohort sampled during active COVID-19.

This chain joins TRBV7-2 and TRBJ2-1; perhaps TRBD2 as D (7 bases). Germline V CDR1 and CDR2: SGHTA, FQGNSA. CDR3 length: 15 amino acids. V lost 1 base and J lost 10, with 17 bases in between. The CDR3 coding sequence is TGTGCCAGCAGCTTAGACATGGGGGGGCGAGGGGAGCAGTTCTTC. This codes for CASSLDMGGRGEQFF.

In this sample, this clone turned up a few times. The J gene is TRBJ2-2, the V gene TRBV6-6; weak D call: TRBD1 (6 bases). CDR3 length: 15 residues. The ends were cut back, 6 bases at V and 4 bases at J, with 15 bases in the middle. Germline CDR1 reads MNHNY; CDR2 reads SVGAGI (reference sequence). CDR3 DNA sequence: TGTGCCAGCAGGATACAGGGACCCCTCACCGGGGAGCTGTTTTTT. Its protein product is CASRIQGPLTGELFF.

This clone has only a few counts. CDR3 in amino acids: CASSLKGWDGYTF. CDR3 in DNA: TGTGCCAGCAGTCTGAAGGGGTGGGATGGCTACACCTTC. The V call is TRBV27, the J call TRBJ1-2; the D gene is possibly TRBD1 (5 bases). V lost 5 bases to trimming and J lost 6 bases, with 13 bases between them. CDR3 length: 13 residues. CDR1 is MNHEY, CDR2 SMNVEV, per germline (reference sequence).

A single count supports this clone. The genes are TRBV7-2 and TRBJ1-2, with TRBD1 matching over 7 bases. With 1 base clipped from V and 1 base from J, the junction kept 12 bases outside the gene matches. This CDR3 is built from 18 residues. CDR1 is SGHTA and CDR2 is FQGNSA in the germline V gene. CDR3 amino acids: CASSLGQGRAWDNYGYTF. The CDR3 nucleotides are TGTGCCAGCAGCTTAGGACAGGGAAGGGCCTGGGATAACTATGGCTACACCTTC.

The rearrangement joins TRBV2 to TRBJ2-1; D uncertain. The CDR3 has 12 residues. Germline CDR1 and CDR2: SNHLY and FYNNEI. V lost 4 bases, J lost 7 bases, and 8 bases lay in between. CDR3 sequence (DNA): TGTGCCAGCAGTGCTATGGTGAATGAGCAGTTCTTC. This codes for CASSAMVNEQFF. Full variable domain (rest looked up from reference TRBV2 and TRBJ2-1): EPEVTQTPSHQVTQMGQEVILRCVPISNHLYFYWYRQILGQKVEFLVSFYNNEISEKSEIFDDQFSVERPDGSNFTLKIRSTKLEDSAMYFCASSAMVNEQFFGPGTRLTVL.

This chain connects TRBV6-2 or TRBV6-3 to TRBJ1-2; maybe TRBD1 (6 bases). Germline CDR1 is MNHEY and CDR2 is SVGEGT. Trimming took off 5 bases at V and 6 bases at J, with 31 bases between the two ends. This CDR3 spans 19 amino acids. The CDR3 spells CASSADRSHHIPAFHGYTF. The CDR3 coding sequence is TGTGCCAGCAGTGCAGACAGGTCCCACCACATTCCGGCTTTCCATGGCTACACCTTC.

The rearrangement uses TRBV7-2 and TRBJ2-5, with D hard to call. Germline V CDR1 and CDR2: SGHTA, FQGNSA. The CDR3 sequence is 15 residues long. Deletions cut 1 base from V and 5 bases from J, with 14 bases between. DNA for the CDR3: TGTGCCAGCAGCTTAGACGGTAGCTTTTTCGAGACCCAGTACTTC. Translating gives CASSLDGSFFETQYF.

The rearrangement links TRBV3-1 (or the pseudogene TRBV3-2) to TRBJ1-2; D gene ambiguous. CDR1 is LGHDT, CDR2 YNNKEL, per germline (reference sequence). The CDR3 loop spans 13 amino acids. Between the trimmed V and J ends, which lost 0 bases and 10 bases, there was a span of 12 bases. The CDR3 nucleotides read TGTGCCAGCAGCCAAGAAAGGCGGCCTTTCTACACCTTC. Protein: CASSQERRPFYTF.